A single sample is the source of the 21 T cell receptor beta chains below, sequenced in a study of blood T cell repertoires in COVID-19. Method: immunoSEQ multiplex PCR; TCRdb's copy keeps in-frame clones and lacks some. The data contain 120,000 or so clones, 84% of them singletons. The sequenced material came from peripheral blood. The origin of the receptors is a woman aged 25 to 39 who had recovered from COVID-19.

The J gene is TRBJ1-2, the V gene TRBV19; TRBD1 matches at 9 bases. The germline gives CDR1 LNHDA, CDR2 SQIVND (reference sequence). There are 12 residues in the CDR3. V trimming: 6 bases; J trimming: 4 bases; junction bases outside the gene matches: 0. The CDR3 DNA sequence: TGTGCCAGTAGGGACAGGGGCTATGGCTACACCTTC. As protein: CASRDRGYGYTF.

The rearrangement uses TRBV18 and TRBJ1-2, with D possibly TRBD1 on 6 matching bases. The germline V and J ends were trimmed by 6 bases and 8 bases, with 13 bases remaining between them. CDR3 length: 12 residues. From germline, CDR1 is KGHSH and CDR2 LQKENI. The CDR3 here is CASSSNRDGYTF. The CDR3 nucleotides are TGTGCCAGCTCGTCAAACAGGGACGGCTACACCTTC.

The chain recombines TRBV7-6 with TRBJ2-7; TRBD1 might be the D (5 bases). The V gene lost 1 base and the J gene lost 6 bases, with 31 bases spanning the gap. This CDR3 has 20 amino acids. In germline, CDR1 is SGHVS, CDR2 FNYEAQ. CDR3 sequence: CASSLEQTGLTLEVAFEQYF. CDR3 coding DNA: TGTGCCAGCAGCTTAGAGCAAACAGGTCTAACTCTCGAGGTGGCCTTCGAGCAGTACTTC.

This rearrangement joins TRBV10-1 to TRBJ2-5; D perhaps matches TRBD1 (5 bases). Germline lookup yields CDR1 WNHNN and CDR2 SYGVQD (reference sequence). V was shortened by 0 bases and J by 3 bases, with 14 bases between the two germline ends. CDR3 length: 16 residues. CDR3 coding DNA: TGCGCCAGCAGTGAGTCAACAGCCCAAGGGGAAGAGACCCAGTACTTC. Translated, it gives CASSESTAQGEETQYF.

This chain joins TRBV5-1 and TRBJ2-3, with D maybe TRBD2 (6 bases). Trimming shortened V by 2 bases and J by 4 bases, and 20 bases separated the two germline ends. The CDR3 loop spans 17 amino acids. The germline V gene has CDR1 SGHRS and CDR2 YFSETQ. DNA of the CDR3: TGCGCCAGCAGCTTAGGCAGGGACTTCCCCGGGTCAGATACGCAGTATTTT. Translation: CASSLGRDFPGSDTQYF.

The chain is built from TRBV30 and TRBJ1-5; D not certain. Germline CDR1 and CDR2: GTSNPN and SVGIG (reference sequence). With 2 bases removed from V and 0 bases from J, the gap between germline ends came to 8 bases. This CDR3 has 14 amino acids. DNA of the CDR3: TGTGCCTGGAGTACCGGGAGTAGCAATCAGCCCCAGCATTTT. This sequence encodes CAWSTGSSNQPQHF.

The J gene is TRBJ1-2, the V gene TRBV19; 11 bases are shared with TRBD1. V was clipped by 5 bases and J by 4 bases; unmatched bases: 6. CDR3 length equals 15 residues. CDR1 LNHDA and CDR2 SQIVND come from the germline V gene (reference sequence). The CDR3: CASSVDGTGGYGYTF. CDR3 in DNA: TGTGCCAGTAGTGTCGACGGGACAGGGGGCTATGGCTACACCTTC. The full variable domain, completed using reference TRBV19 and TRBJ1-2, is DGGITQSPKYLFRKEGQNVTLSCEQNLNHDAMYWYRQDPGQGLRLIYYSQIVNDFQKGDIAEGYSVSREKKESFPLTVTSAQKNPTAFYLCASSVDGTGGYGYTFGSGTRLTVV.

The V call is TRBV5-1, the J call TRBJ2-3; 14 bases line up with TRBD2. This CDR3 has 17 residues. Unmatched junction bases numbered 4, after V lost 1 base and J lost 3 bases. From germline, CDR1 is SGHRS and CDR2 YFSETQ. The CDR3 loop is CASSLPGLAGATDTQYF. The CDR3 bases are TGCGCCAGCAGCTTGCCGGGACTAGCGGGGGCAACAGATACGCAGTATTTT.

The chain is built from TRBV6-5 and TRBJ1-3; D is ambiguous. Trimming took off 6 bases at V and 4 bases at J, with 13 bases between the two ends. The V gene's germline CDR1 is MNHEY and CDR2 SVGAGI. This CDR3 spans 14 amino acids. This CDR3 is CASSLGKGGNTIYF. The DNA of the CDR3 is TGTGCCAGCAGCCTCGGGAAGGGAGGAAACACCATATATTTT.

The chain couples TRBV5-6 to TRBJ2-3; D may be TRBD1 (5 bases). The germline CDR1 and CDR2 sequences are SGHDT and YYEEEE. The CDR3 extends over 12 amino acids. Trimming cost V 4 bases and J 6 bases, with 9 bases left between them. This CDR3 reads CASSRGYDTQYF. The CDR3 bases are TGTGCCAGCAGCAGGGGTTACGATACGCAGTATTTT.

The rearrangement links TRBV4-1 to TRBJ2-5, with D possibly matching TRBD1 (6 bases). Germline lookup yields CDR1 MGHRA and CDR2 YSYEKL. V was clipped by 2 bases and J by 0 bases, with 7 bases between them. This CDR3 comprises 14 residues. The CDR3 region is CASSQTGYQETQYF. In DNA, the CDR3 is TGCGCCAGCAGCCAAACAGGGTACCAAGAGACCCAGTACTTC.

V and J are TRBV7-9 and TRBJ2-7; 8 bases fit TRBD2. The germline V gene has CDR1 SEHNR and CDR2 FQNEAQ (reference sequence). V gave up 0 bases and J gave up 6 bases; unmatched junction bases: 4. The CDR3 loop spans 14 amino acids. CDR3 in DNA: TGTGCCAGCAGCTTAGCAGCGGGAGTGTCCGAGCAGTACTTC. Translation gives CASSLAAGVSEQYF. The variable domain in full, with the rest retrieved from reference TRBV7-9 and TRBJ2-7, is DTGVSQNPRHKITKRGQNVTFRCDPISEHNRLYWYRQTLGQGPEFLTYFQNEAQLEKSRLLSDRFSAERPKGSFSTLEIQRTEQGDSAMYLCASSLAAGVSEQYFGPGTRLTVT.

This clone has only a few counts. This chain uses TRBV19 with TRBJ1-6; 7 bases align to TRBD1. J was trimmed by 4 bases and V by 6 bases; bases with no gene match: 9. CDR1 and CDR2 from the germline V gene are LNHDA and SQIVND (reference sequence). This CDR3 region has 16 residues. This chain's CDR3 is CASSPGTEGYNSPLHF. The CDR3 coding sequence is TGTGCCAGTAGCCCCGGGACAGAGGGGTATAATTCACCCCTCCACTTT.

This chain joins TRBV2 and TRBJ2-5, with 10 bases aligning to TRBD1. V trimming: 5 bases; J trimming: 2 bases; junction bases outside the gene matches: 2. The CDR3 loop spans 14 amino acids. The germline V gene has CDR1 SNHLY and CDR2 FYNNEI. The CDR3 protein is CASSQDRGQETQYF. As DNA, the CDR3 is TGTGCCAGCAGTCAGGACAGGGGGCAAGAGACCCAGTACTTC.

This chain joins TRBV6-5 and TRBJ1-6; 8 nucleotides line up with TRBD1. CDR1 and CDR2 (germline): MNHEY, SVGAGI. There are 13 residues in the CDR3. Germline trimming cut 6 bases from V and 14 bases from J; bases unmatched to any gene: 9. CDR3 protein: CASSDRQGSTLHF. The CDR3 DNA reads TGTGCCAGCAGCGACCGACAGGGGAGTACCCTCCACTTT.

CDR3 DNA sequence: TGTGCCAGCAGTCGGGACAGGGAGGTCGACACTGAAGCTTTCTTT. It is translated as CASSRDREVDTEAFF. This sequence joins TRBV21-1 and TRBJ1-1; the D segment call TRBD1 is taken from the table without a DNA check. TRBV21-1 is listed as a pseudogene. CDR3 length equals 15 residues.

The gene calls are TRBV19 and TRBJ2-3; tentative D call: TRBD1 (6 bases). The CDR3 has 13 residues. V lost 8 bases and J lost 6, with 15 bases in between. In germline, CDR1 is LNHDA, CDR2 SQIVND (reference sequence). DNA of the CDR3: TGTGCCAGTCGATTTAATCAGGGGGATACGCAGTATTTT. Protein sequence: CASRFNQGDTQYF.

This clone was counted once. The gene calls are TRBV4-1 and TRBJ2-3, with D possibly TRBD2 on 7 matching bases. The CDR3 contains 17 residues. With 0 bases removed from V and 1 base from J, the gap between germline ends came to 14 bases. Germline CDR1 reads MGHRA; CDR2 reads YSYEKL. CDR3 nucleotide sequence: TGCGCCAGCAGCCAAGATGGGGGGGCAGGCGGCACAGATACGCAGTATTTT. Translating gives CASSQDGGAGGTDTQYF.

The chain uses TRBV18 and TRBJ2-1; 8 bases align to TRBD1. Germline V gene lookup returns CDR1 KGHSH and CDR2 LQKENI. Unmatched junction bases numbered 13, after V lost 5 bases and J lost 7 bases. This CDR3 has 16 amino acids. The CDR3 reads CASSAGRGTGGNEQFF. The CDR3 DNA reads TGTGCCAGCTCAGCCGGGCGGGGAACAGGGGGGAATGAGCAGTTCTTC.

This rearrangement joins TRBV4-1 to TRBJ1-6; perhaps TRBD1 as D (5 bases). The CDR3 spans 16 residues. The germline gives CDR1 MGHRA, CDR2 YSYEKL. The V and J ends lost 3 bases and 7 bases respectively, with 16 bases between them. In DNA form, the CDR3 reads TGCGCCAGCAGCCAGGCCCCGGGGGATGGCAATTCACCCCTCCACTTT. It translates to CASSQAPGDGNSPLHF.

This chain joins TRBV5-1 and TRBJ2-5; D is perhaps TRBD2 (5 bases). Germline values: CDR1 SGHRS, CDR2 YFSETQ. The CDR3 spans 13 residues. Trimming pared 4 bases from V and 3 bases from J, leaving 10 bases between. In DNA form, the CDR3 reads TGCGCCAGCAGCCTCCAAGCGGAAGAGACCCAGTACTTC. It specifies CASSLQAEETQYF.